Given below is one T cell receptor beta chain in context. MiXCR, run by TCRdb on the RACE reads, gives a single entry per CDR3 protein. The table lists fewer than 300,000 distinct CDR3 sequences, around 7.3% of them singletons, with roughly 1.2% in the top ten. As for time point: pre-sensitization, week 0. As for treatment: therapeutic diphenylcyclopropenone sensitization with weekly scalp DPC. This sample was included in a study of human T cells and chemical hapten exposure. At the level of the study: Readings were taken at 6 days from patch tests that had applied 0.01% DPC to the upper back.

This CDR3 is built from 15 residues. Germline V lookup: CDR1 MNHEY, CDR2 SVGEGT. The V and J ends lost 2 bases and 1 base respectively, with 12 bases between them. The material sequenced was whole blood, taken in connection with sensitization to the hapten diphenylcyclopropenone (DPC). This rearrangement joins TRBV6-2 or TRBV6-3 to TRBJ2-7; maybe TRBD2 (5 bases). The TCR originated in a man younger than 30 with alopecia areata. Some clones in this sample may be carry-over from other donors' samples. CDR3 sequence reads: CASSYEIGVSYEQYF. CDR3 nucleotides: TGTGCCAGCAGTTACGAGATCGGGGTATCCTACGAGCAGTACTTC.